These T cell receptor beta chains were read from a single sample in a study of neoadjuvant nivolumab and ipilimumab in lung cancer. Repertoires were generated with immunoSEQ multiplex PCR, while TCRdb's copy carries only in-frame clones and drops some. In the table there are roughly 45,000 clones, around 89% of which are singletons. This sample comprised blood, obtained before neoadjuvant nivolumab, alone or with ipilimumab. These receptors came from an adult with non-small cell lung cancer. Some clones in this sample may be carry-over from other donors' samples. Both conserved end residues are part of each CDR3. Each record gives: V gene, J gene, D gene, CDR3 length, clone size, CDR3 protein, CDR3 DNA. D genes are given only for firm matches. Only part of the rows carry a size: once, few, many, or a class if the clone is expanded.

V: TRBV5-6; J: TRBJ2-7; D: NA; length: 13; size: NA; CDR3: CASSLAKRYEQYF; DNA: TGTGCCAGCAGCTTGGCCAAAAGGTACGAGCAGTACTTC
V: TRBV5-4; J: TRBJ2-7; D: TRBD2; length: 15; size: NA; CDR3: CASSVGLAGTYEQYF; DNA: TGTGCCAGCAGCGTCGGACTAGCGGGGACCTACGAGCAGTACTTC
V: TRBV5-1; J: TRBJ2-1; D: NA; length: 14; size: NA; CDR3: CASSSSGRGDEQFF; DNA: TGCGCCAGCAGCTCCAGCGGTCGAGGGGATGAGCAGTTCTTC
V: TRBV5-6; J: TRBJ2-1; D: TRBD2; length: 16; size: NA; CDR3: CASSLSSGRAYNEQFF; DNA: TGTGCCAGCAGCTTGTCTAGCGGGAGGGCCTACAATGAGCAGTTCTTC
V: TRBV29-1; J: TRBJ2-2; D: NA; length: 14; size: once; CDR3: CSGSVRENTGELFF; DNA: TGCAGCGGGTCGGTGAGGGAAAACACCGGGGAGCTGTTTTTT
V: TRBV5-8; J: TRBJ2-2; D: NA; length: 16; size: NA; CDR3: CASSRPGLANTGELFF; DNA: TGTGCCAGCAGCAGACCAGGGCTCGCGAACACCGGGGAGCTGTTTTTT
V: TRBV7-9; J: TRBJ2-7; D: TRBD1; length: 13; size: NA; CDR3: CASSLTTGVEQYF; DNA: TGTGCCAGCAGCTTAACAACAGGGGTTGAGCAGTACTTC
V: TRBV19; J: TRBJ1-2; D: NA; length: 15; size: NA; CDR3: CASSANRVSGYGYTF; DNA: TGTGCCAGTAGCGCAAACAGGGTGTCGGGGTACGGCTACACCTTC
V: TRBV5-1; J: TRBJ2-7; D: TRBD2; length: 16; size: NA; CDR3: CASSPTPGLAGGEQYF; DNA: TGCGCCAGCAGCCCGACCCCGGGACTAGCGGGAGGCGAGCAGTACTTC
V: TRBV5-1; J: TRBJ1-4; D: NA; length: 13; size: NA; CDR3: CASSLGVDEKLFF; DNA: TGCGCCAGCAGCTTGGGGGTCGATGAAAAACTGTTTTTT
V: TRBV20-1; J: TRBJ2-3; D: NA; length: 11; size: few; CDR3: CSATTSNTQYF; DNA: TGCAGTGCTACAACCTCTAATACGCAGTATTTT
V: TRBV10-3; J: TRBJ2-1; D: TRBD2; length: 11; size: NA; CDR3: CAILAYNEQFF; DNA: TGTGCCATACTAGCGTACAATGAGCAGTTCTTC
V: TRBV6-1; J: TRBJ1-1; D: NA; length: 14; size: medium-sized; CDR3: CASKEDFLVGEAFF; DNA: TGTGCCAGCAAAGAGGACTTCTTAGTAGGTGAAGCTTTCTTT
V: TRBV4-3; J: TRBJ2-7; D: TRBD2; length: 16; size: NA; CDR3: CASSQDTTSGSYEQYF; DNA: TGCGCCAGCAGCCAAGACACAACTAGCGGGAGTTACGAGCAGTACTTC
V: TRBV10-2; J: TRBJ2-5; D: TRBD1; length: 14; size: NA; CDR3: CASYPGQGGETQYF; DNA: TGCGCCTCTTACCCGGGACAGGGGGGAGAGACCCAGTACTTC
V: TRBV18; J: TRBJ1-4; D: NA; length: 12; size: NA; CDR3: CASSPEDRQLFF; DNA: TGTGCCAGCTCACCCGAGGACCGCCAACTGTTTTTT
V: TRBV29-1; J: TRBJ1-2; D: NA; length: 12; size: NA; CDR3: CSVAGLRDGYTF; DNA: TGCAGCGTGGCGGGTCTTCGGGATGGCTACACCTTC
V: TRBV5-1; J: TRBJ1-4; D: TRBD1; length: 16; size: NA; CDR3: CASSSGGRGTNEKLFF; DNA: TGCGCCAGCAGCTCAGGGGGGAGGGGCACTAATGAAAAACTGTTTTTT
V: TRBV29-1; J: TRBJ2-5; D: NA; length: 14; size: NA; CDR3: CSGIRGSGRETQYF; DNA: TGCAGCGGCATCCGGGGCTCGGGGAGGGAGACCCAGTACTTC
V: TRBV5-5; J: TRBJ1-2; D: NA; length: 13; size: NA; CDR3: CASSLRGLGGYTF; DNA: TGTGCCAGCAGCTTAAGAGGGTTAGGGGGCTACACCTTC
V: TRBV6-6; J: TRBJ2-1; D: NA; length: 11; size: few; CDR3: CASSGSTEQFF; DNA: TGTGCCAGCAGTGGATCTACTGAGCAGTTCTTC
V: TRBV12-5; J: TRBJ2-7; D: TRBD2; length: 18; size: NA; CDR3: CASGGGAGRPMSSYEQYF; DNA: TGTGCTAGTGGGGGGGGAGCGGGGCGACCCATGAGCTCCTACGAGCAGTACTTC
V: TRBV18; J: TRBJ2-1; D: TRBD2; length: 15; size: NA; CDR3: CASSQTSGSDNEQFF; DNA: TGTGCCAGCTCACAGACTAGCGGGAGTGACAATGAGCAGTTCTTC
V: TRBV5-1; J: TRBJ2-1; D: TRBD2; length: 14; size: once; CDR3: CASSWTSGYNEQFF; DNA: TGCGCCAGCAGTTGGACTAGCGGCTACAATGAGCAGTTCTTC
V: TRBV19; J: TRBJ2-3; D: NA; length: 14; size: NA; CDR3: CASSYTVAADTQYF; DNA: TGTGCCAGTAGTTACACGGTTGCAGCAGATACGCAGTATTTT
V: TRBV6-5; J: TRBJ2-5; D: NA; length: 10; size: NA; CDR3: CASREETQYF; DNA: TGTGCCAGCAGGGAGGAGACCCAGTACTTC
V: TRBV7-9; J: TRBJ2-1; D: TRBD2; length: 16; size: NA; CDR3: CASSPGTSGTYAEQFF; DNA: TGTGCCAGCAGCCCCGGGACTAGCGGGACTTACGCTGAGCAGTTCTTC
V: TRBV18; J: TRBJ1-5; D: NA; length: 14; size: NA; CDR3: CASSPDTLGRAQHF; DNA: TGTGCCAGCTCTCCGGACACTTTAGGACGCGCCCAGCATTTT
V: TRBV7-8; J: TRBJ2-7; D: NA; length: 14; size: NA; CDR3: CASSWYRDQGEQYF; DNA: TGTGCCAGCAGCTGGTACAGGGACCAGGGCGAGCAGTACTTC
V: TRBV5-1; J: TRBJ2-7; D: TRBD2; length: 13; size: NA; CDR3: CASSTGLAYEQYF; DNA: TGCGCCAGCAGTACGGGACTAGCCTACGAGCAGTACTTC
V: TRBV7-2; J: TRBJ2-5; D: TRBD2; length: 16; size: once; CDR3: CASSLGTAGGQETQYF; DNA: TGTGCCAGCAGCTTGGGCACAGCGGGAGGGCAAGAGACCCAGTACTTC
V: TRBV6-5; J: TRBJ2-7; D: NA; length: 14; size: NA; CDR3: CASTKDTFSYEQYF; DNA: TGTGCCAGCACCAAGGACACATTCTCCTACGAGCAGTACTTC
V: TRBV5-1; J: TRBJ1-2; D: TRBD1; length: 15; size: NA; CDR3: CASSLEGGRTYGYTF; DNA: TGCGCCAGCAGCTTAGAAGGGGGCAGGACCTATGGCTACACCTTC
V: TRBV18; J: TRBJ2-4; D: TRBD1; length: 14; size: NA; CDR3: CASSPGETGVTQYF; DNA: TGTGCCAGCTCCCCTGGTGAGACAGGGGTAACTCAGTACTTC
V: TRBV27; J: TRBJ2-7; D: NA; length: 13; size: NA; CDR3: CASSLPGAYEQYF; DNA: TGTGCCAGCAGTTTGCCAGGGGCGTACGAGCAGTACTTC
V: TRBV11-3; J: TRBJ1-4; D: TRBD1; length: 16; size: NA; CDR3: CASSWGQICQFEKLFF; DNA: TGTGCCAGCAGCTGGGGACAGATTTGCCAATTTGAAAAACTGTTTTTT
V: TRBV6-5; J: TRBJ1-3; D: TRBD1; length: 16; size: NA; CDR3: CASSYSRQGKGNTIYF; DNA: TGTGCCAGCAGTTACTCGAGACAGGGGAAGGGAAACACCATATATTTT
V: TRBV7-3; J: TRBJ1-3; D: NA; length: 13; size: few; CDR3: CASSSGPGNTIYF; DNA: TGTGCCAGCAGCTCGGGCCCAGGAAACACCATATATTTT
V: TRBV30; J: TRBJ2-5; D: NA; length: 15; size: few; CDR3: CAWSGKGHGTETQYF; DNA: TGTGCCTGGAGTGGGAAAGGGCACGGGACAGAGACCCAGTACTTC
V: TRBV30; J: TRBJ2-2; D: NA; length: 16; size: NA; CDR3: CACPLPPRLEDGELFF; DNA: TGTGCCTGTCCTCTCCCGCCACGCCTCGAGGACGGGGAGCTGTTTTTT
V: TRBV29-1; J: TRBJ2-3; D: NA; length: 11; size: NA; CDR3: CSVSGTDTQYF; DNA: TGCAGCGTATCGGGCACAGATACGCAGTATTTT
V: TRBV6-5; J: TRBJ2-7; D: NA; length: 16; size: NA; CDR3: CASSYGIGGISSEQYF; DNA: TGTGCCAGCAGTTACGGCATTGGAGGGATATCGTCCGAGCAGTACTTC
V: TRBV5-1; J: TRBJ1-1; D: NA; length: 17; size: once; CDR3: CASSSSGRNPMNTEAFF; DNA: TGCGCCAGCAGCTCTTCCGGGAGAAACCCCATGAACACTGAAGCTTTCTTT
V: TRBV11-2; J: TRBJ2-4; D: NA; length: 14; size: NA; CDR3: CASSLALAKNIQYF; DNA: TGTGCCAGCAGCTTAGCCCTAGCCAAAAACATTCAGTACTTC
V: TRBV7-8; J: TRBJ1-1; D: TRBD1; length: 13; size: NA; CDR3: CASSFDGQGASFF; DNA: TGTGCCAGCAGCTTCGACGGACAGGGGGCATCTTTCTTT
V: TRBV10-3; J: TRBJ2-7; D: TRBD2; length: 16; size: NA; CDR3: CASCGGFGGRIYEQYF; DNA: TGTGCCAGCTGCGGAGGGTTCGGCGGGAGAATTTACGAGCAGTACTTC
V: TRBV7-9; J: TRBJ2-7; D: NA; length: 14; size: NA; CDR3: CASSLGQGRGEQYF; DNA: TGTGCCAGCAGCTTAGGGCAGGGGCGCGGCGAGCAGTACTTC
V: TRBV30; J: TRBJ1-1; D: TRBD1; length: 15; size: NA; CDR3: CAWSVPGQGRAEAFF; DNA: TGTGCCTGGAGTGTACCGGGACAGGGGAGGGCTGAAGCTTTCTTT
V: TRBV11-2; J: TRBJ2-6; D: TRBD2; length: 16; size: NA; CDR3: CASKGGSGSGANVLTF; DNA: TGTGCCAGCAAGGGCGGGAGTGGCTCTGGGGCCAACGTCCTGACTTTC
V: TRBV6-5; J: TRBJ1-2; D: NA; length: 13; size: NA; CDR3: CASSYAGDYGYTF; DNA: TGTGCCAGCAGTTACGCGGGAGACTATGGCTACACCTTC
V: TRBV6-1; J: TRBJ2-7; D: NA; length: 11; size: few; CDR3: CASSDLLGQYF; DNA: TGTGCCAGCAGTGATCTTCTCGGGCAGTACTTC